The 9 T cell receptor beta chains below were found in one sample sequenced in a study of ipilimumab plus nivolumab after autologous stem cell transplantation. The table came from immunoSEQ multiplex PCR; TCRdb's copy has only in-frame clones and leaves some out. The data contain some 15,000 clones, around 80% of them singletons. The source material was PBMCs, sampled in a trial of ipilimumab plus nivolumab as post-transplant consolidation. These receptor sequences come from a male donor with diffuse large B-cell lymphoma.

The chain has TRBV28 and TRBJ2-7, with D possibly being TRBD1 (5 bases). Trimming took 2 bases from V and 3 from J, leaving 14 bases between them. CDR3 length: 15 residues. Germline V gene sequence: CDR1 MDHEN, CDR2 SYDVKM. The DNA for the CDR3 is TGTGCCAGCAGTTTAAGGGGCGCCCAGGGCTACGAGCAGTACTTC. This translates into CASSLRGAQGYEQYF.

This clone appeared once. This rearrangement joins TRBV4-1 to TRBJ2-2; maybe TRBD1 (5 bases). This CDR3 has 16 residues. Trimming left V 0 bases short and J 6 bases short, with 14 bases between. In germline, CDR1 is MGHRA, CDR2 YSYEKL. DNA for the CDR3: TGCGCCAGCAGCCAAGATCTGGCAGGGTTCGCCGGGGAGCTGTTTTTT. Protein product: CASSQDLAGFAGELFF.

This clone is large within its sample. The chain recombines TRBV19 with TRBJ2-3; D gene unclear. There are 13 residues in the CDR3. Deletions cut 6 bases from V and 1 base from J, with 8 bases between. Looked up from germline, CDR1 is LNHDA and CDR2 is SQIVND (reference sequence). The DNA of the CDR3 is TGTGCCAGTAGGTCTAGACGCACAGATACGCAGTATTTT. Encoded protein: CASRSRRTDTQYF.

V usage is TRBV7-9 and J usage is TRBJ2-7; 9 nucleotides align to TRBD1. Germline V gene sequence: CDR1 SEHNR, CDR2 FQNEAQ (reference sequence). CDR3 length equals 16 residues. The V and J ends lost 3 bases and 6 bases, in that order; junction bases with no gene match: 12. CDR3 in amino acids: CASSLEKGTGYIEQYF. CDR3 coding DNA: TGTGCCAGCAGCTTGGAGAAGGGGACAGGGTATATCGAGCAGTACTTC.

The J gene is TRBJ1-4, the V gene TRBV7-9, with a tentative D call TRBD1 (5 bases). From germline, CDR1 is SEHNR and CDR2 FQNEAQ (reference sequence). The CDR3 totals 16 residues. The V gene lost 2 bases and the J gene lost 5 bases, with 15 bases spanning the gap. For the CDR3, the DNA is TGTGCCAGCAGCTTAAACGAGGGGTCCGGGAATGAAAAACTGTTTTTT. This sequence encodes CASSLNEGSGNEKLFF.

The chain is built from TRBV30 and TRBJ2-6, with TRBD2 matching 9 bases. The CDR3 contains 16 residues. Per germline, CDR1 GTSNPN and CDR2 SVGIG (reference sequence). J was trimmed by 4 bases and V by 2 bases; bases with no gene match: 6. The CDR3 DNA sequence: TGTGCCTGGAGTTTCGCGGGGGGGCTGGGGGCCAACGTCCTGACTTTC. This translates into CAWSFAGGLGANVLTF.

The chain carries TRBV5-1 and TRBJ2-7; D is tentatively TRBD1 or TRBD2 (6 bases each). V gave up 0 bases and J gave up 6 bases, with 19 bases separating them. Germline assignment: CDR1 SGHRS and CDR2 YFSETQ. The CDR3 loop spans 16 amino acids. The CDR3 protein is CASSLVGGFGGTEQYF. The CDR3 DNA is TGCGCCAGCAGCTTGGTGGGGGGCTTTGGAGGGACCGAGCAGTACTTC.

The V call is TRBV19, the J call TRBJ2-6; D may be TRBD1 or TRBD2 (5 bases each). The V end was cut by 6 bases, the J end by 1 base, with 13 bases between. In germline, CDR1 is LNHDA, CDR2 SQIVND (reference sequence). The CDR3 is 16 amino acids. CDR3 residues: CASSWDVQSGANVLTF. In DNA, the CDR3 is TGTGCCAGTAGCTGGGACGTACAGTCTGGGGCCAACGTCCTGACTTTC.

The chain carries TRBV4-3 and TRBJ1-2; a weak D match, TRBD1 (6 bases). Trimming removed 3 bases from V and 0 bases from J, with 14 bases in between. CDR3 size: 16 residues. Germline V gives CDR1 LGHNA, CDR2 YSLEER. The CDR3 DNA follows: TGCGCCAGCAGCCAGGTCGGGGGCAGAGCTAACTATGGCTACACCTTC. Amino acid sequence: CASSQVGGRANYGYTF.